A selection of T cell receptor beta chains follows, all from one sample in a study of cytomegalovirus exposure and HLA in healthy donors. Some clones are missing from TCRdb's copy, which holds only in-frame ones; the method was immunoSEQ multiplex PCR. The sample includes under 130,000 clones, 80% to 85% of them seen just once. Material: PBMCs. These receptors were obtained from a man younger than 45 in good health and CMV-seropositive. Each CDR3 is given with its conserved first and last residue. D genes are given only for firm matches. The listing skips clone size in some rows; elsewhere it reads once, few, many or a size class.

size: once
D: .
V: TRBV30
J: TRBJ1-6
DNA: TGTGCCTGGAGCGTGTCCGCTCGAGGGAATTCACCCCTCCACTTT
CDR3: CAWSVSARGNSPLHF

size: .
D: TRBD2
V: TRBV4-3
J: TRBJ2-3
DNA: TGCGCCAGCAGCCAAGGTCCAGCGGGGGGCACAGATACGCAGTATTTT
CDR3: CASSQGPAGGTDTQYF

size: .
D: TRBD1
V: TRBV5-1
J: TRBJ1-6
DNA: TGCGCCAGCAGCCTCTCGGGACAGGGGCGTTCACCCCTCCACTTT
CDR3: CASSLSGQGRSPLHF

size: .
D: TRBD2
V: TRBV6-8
J: TRBJ2-1
DNA: TGTGCCAGCAGGCCTCCGGGACTAGCGGAAGAGCAGTTCTTC
CDR3: CASRPPGLAEEQFF

size: once
D: TRBD2
V: TRBV12-5
J: TRBJ2-3
DNA: TGTGCTAGTGGTTTGGTAGCGGGGGTTTTCACAGATACGCAGTATTTT
CDR3: CASGLVAGVFTDTQYF

size: .
D: TRBD2
V: TRBV6-1
J: TRBJ2-3
DNA: TGTGCCAGCATTAGACTAGCGGGGGGGGCAGATACGCAGTATTTT
CDR3: CASIRLAGGADTQYF

size: .
D: .
V: TRBV7-9
J: TRBJ1-6
DNA: TGTGCCAGCAGCGATGGCGGTTCACCCCTCCACTTT
CDR3: CASSDGGSPLHF

size: .
D: TRBD1
V: TRBV2
J: TRBJ2-7
DNA: TGTGCCAGCAGTGAAGGGCAGGGGGCCTACGAGCAGTACTTC
CDR3: CASSEGQGAYEQYF

size: .
D: .
V: TRBV7-6
J: TRBJ1-5
DNA: TGTGCCAGCAGTTCCCAACAGGGTACGCCCCAGCATTTT
CDR3: CASSSQQGTPQHF

size: .
D: .
V: TRBV5-4
J: TRBJ2-3
DNA: TGTGCCAGCGATGACTCTTTACAACCCACAGATACGCAGTATTTT
CDR3: CASDDSLQPTDTQYF